This T cell receptor (beta chain) appears in the sequencing data of a study of shared clonotypes between healthy human individuals. Each subset's genomic DNA was split evenly across several immunoSEQ plates. Clones were read by immunoSEQ multiplex PCR, and TCRdb kept only the in-frame ones, dropping some. The sample consists of hundreds of thousands of clones, 92% of them appearing once. About this clone itself: Its antigen is as yet unknown.

The CDR3 covers 16 residues. Germline CDR1 SGHNT, CDR2 YYREEE (reference sequence). Trimming removed 1 base from V and 5 bases from J; junction bases left unmatched: 8. Broader study findings: As a rule, naive subsets had a larger estimated richness than memory subsets.

Positive CCR7 selection of CD45RO-negative cells yielded the naive CD8 cells, and terminally differentiated effector memory CD45RA+ cells were excluded. Donors were Caucasian adults residing in Nashville, Tennessee, USA. The TCR originated in a man aged 30 to 39 in good health. The chain uses TRBV5-4 and TRBJ2-2; TRBD1 matches at 7 bases. Specimen: naive CD8+ T cells sorted from blood. The CDR3 coding sequence is TGTGCCAGCAGCTTGTCGGTGACAGGGTCTACCGGGGAGCTGTTTTTT. Amino acid sequence: CASSLSVTGSTGELFF.